These 26 T cell receptor beta chains originate from one sample sequenced in a study of human T cells and chemical hapten exposure. The time point is: patch test 2, 6 weeks after DPC sensitization. Treatment: therapeutic diphenylcyclopropenone sensitization with weekly scalp DPC. From the RACE reads, TCRdb called clonotypes with MiXCR, one entry per CDR3 protein. The sample carries under 450,000 distinct CDR3 sequences, nearly 6.5% recorded once. The source was whole blood, collected in connection with sensitization to the hapten diphenylcyclopropenone (DPC). The receptors shown here come from a woman under 30 with alopecia areata. Some clones in this sample may be carry-over from other donors' samples.

The sample holds many counts of this clonotype. J is TRBJ2-5 and V is TRBV2, with D tentatively TRBD2 (5 bases). This CDR3 is built from 15 residues. The V end was cut by 3 bases, the J end by 5 bases, with 16 bases between. Germline V gives CDR1 SNHLY, CDR2 FYNNEI. DNA of the CDR3: TGTGCCAGCAGTGACCGGGCTAGGTCGGGGGAGACCCAGTACTTC. It is translated as CASSDRARSGETQYF.

This clonotype was recorded a few times. This chain uses TRBV10-3 with TRBJ2-7; TRBD2 matches 7 bases. This CDR3 is built from 13 residues. CDR1 is ENHRY and CDR2 is SYGVKD in the germline V gene. V lost 6 bases and J lost 1; bases outside the gene matches: 3. CDR3 sequence: CAIRTAGSYEQYF. CDR3 nucleotides: TGTGCCATCAGGACAGCGGGGTCCTACGAGCAGTACTTC.

A few counts support this clonotype. As DNA, the CDR3 is TGTGCCAGCAGCGTAAGGGCGGCCAGGGCGTTCTACAATGAGCAGTTCTTC. This encodes CASSVRAARAFYNEQFF. The chain couples TRBV9 to TRBJ2-1; weak D call: TRBD1 (5 bases). The CDR3 runs to 17 residues. CDR1 SGDLS and CDR2 YYNGEE come from the germline V gene. V lost 1 base, J lost 3 bases, and 17 bases lay in between.

The chain is built from TRBV28 and TRBJ2-2; weak D call: TRBD1 (6 bases). Trimming removed 5 bases at V and 3 bases at J, with 13 bases between. CDR1 MDHEN and CDR2 SYDVKM come from the germline V gene. The CDR3 length is 15 residues. The CDR3 loop is CASSESQGYTGELFF. The CDR3 DNA reads TGTGCCAGCAGTGAGTCCCAGGGGTACACCGGGGAGCTGTTTTTT.

This clonotype appeared many times. This CDR3 reads CASSPSLVQPQHF. Here the CDR3 DNA reads TGTGCCAGCAGTCCCTCATTGGTGCAGCCCCAGCATTTT. The chain joins TRBV12-3 or TRBV12-4 to TRBJ1-5; unclear D gene. V gave up 5 bases and J gave up 7 bases, with 12 bases separating them. CDR3 size: 13 residues.

At least ten counts were recorded for this clonotype. One end of the junction does not line up with germline, which may come from a read error. V and J are TRBV4-3 and TRBJ1-5, with 8 nucleotides matching TRBD1. Germline V gene data show CDR1 as LGHNA and CDR2 as YSLEER. This CDR3 comprises 15 residues. CDR3 in DNA: TGTGCCAGCAGCCAAGATCGGACAGGGAATCAGCCCCAGCATTTT. It translates to CASSQDRTGNQPQHF.

The gene calls are TRBV15 and TRBJ1-2; D gene unclear. Deletions cut 0 bases from V and 2 bases from J, with 7 bases between. The germline V gene encodes CDR1 LNHNV and CDR2 YYDKDF (reference sequence). This CDR3 spans 14 amino acids. As DNA, the CDR3 is TGTGCCACCAGCAGAGATCGCCTCAACTATGGCTACACCTTC. As protein: CATSRDRLNYGYTF.

This clonotype appeared a few times. V and J are TRBV19 and TRBJ1-1; D unclear. Trimming cost V 4 bases and J 0 bases, with 6 bases left between them. From germline, CDR1 is LNHDA and CDR2 SQIVND (reference sequence). The CDR3 has 13 residues. The chain's CDR3 is CASSKRLNTEAFF. The CDR3 DNA reads as TGTGCCAGTAGTAAACGGCTGAACACTGAAGCTTTCTTT.

Many counts were recorded for this clonotype. The chain carries TRBV7-8 and TRBJ2-2, with a weak D call TRBD1 (6 bases). Germline CDR1 reads SGHVS; CDR2 reads FQNEAQ. The CDR3 runs to 16 residues. V was shortened by 5 bases and J by 2 bases, with 15 bases between the two germline ends. CDR3 amino acids: CASSPYRVSNTGELFF. In DNA, the CDR3 is TGTGCCAGCAGCCCCTACAGGGTTTCAAACACCGGGGAGCTGTTTTTT.

This sequence joins TRBV27 and TRBJ2-7, with D perhaps being TRBD1 or TRBD2 (5 bases each). There are 13 residues in the CDR3. Germline V gene sequence: CDR1 MNHEY, CDR2 SMNVEV (reference sequence). Trimming took off 0 bases at V and 6 bases at J, with 9 bases between the two ends. CDR3: CASSLSEGSEQYF. CDR3 coding DNA: TGTGCCAGCAGTTTATCTGAGGGGTCCGAGCAGTACTTC.

In its sample, this clonotype was seen many times. The chain links TRBV29-1 to TRBJ1-4, with D uncertain. CDR3 length: 14 amino acids. In germline, CDR1 is SQVTM, CDR2 ANQGSEA. V shed 7 bases and J shed 3 bases, with 15 bases lying between them. CDR3 amino acids: CSAVASSPNEKLFF. The CDR3 coding sequence is TGCAGCGCCGTTGCATCCTCTCCTAATGAAAAACTGTTTTTT.

V and J are TRBV27 and TRBJ2-7; D is possibly TRBD2 (6 bases). This CDR3 has 13 residues. The V end lost 8 bases, the J end lost 5 bases, and 16 bases lay between the germline ends. Looked up from germline, CDR1 is MNHEY and CDR2 is SMNVEV (reference sequence). Here the CDR3 reads CASSPGGFHEQYF. The DNA for the CDR3 is TGTGCCAGCTCACCAGGAGGGTTCCACGAGCAGTACTTC.

This clonotype was counted many times. The genes are TRBV27 and TRBJ1-2; D gene unclear. The CDR3 is 13 amino acids. V lost 6 bases to trimming and J lost 6 bases, with 14 bases between them. Per the germline V gene, CDR1 is MNHEY and CDR2 is SMNVEV (reference sequence). The CDR3 nucleotides read TGTGCCAGCAGCCCTTTATTTTCGGATGGCTACACCTTC. Translation: CASSPLFSDGYTF.

This clonotype was counted many times. This chain connects TRBV21-1 to TRBJ2-7; the table names TRBD1, a call not compared with the DNA. TRBV21-1 is marked as a pseudogene. The CDR3 runs to 14 residues. CDR3 region: CASSILSDRNEQYF. The CDR3 DNA reads TGTGCCAGCAGCATACTATCGGACAGAAACGAGCAGTACTTC.

This clonotype was recorded a few times. The V call is TRBV11-1, the J call TRBJ2-7, with TRBD1 matching 11 bases. The V segment lost 5 bases and the J segment 4 bases; nucleotides outside the gene matches: 7. CDR1 is SGHAT and CDR2 is FQDESV in the germline V gene (reference sequence). The CDR3 length is 15 residues. CDR3 coding DNA: TGTGCCAGCAGCCTCCCGGACAGGGGGCTTTACGAGCAGTACTTC. This encodes CASSLPDRGLYEQYF.

Here the CDR3 reads CSASRDRGHHEQYF. In DNA, the CDR3 is TGCAGTGCTAGTAGGGACAGGGGGCACCACGAGCAGTACTTC. This chain uses TRBV20-1 with TRBJ2-7; TRBD1 matches 12 bases. Germline V CDR1 and CDR2: DFQATT, SNEGSKA (reference sequence). The CDR3 consists of 14 residues. The V and J ends lost 3 bases and 5 bases, in that order; junction bases with no gene match: 5.

This clonotype was recorded at least ten times. The chain links TRBV10-3 to TRBJ1-5; D perhaps matches TRBD1 (5 bases). Trimming took 7 bases from V and 5 from J, leaving 18 bases between them. Germline CDR1 reads ENHRY; CDR2 reads SYGVKD. The CDR3 is 15 amino acids. The CDR3 loop is CAIKPAPGAHQPQHF. DNA for the CDR3: TGTGCCATCAAACCCGCGCCCGGGGCCCATCAGCCCCAGCATTTT.

For this clonotype: At one end the junction does not follow the germline gene, possibly because of a read error. This chain links TRBV12-3 or TRBV12-4 with TRBJ1-4; D is unresolved. This CDR3 is 14 amino acids long. CDR3 residues: CACSSYRENEKLFF. The DNA for the CDR3 is TGTGCCTGCAGTTCCTACCGGGAAAATGAAAAACTGTTTTTT.

The V and J genes are TRBV10-3 and TRBJ2-1, with 10 bases fitting TRBD2. The CDR3 consists of 17 residues. The germline gives CDR1 ENHRY, CDR2 SYGVKD. The ends lost 0 bases at V and 7 bases at J; junction bases unmatched: 9. The CDR3 DNA sequence: TGTGCCATCAGTGAGTCCCCTCTAGCGGGGGCCAGGAATGAGCAGTTCTTC. Translation gives CAISESPLAGARNEQFF.

This clonotype was counted at least ten times. The rearrangement links TRBV6-5 to TRBJ2-1; weak D call: TRBD2 (6 bases). The CDR3 has 21 amino acids. Deletions cut 4 bases from V and 8 bases from J, with 36 bases between. The germline gives CDR1 MNHEY, CDR2 SVGAGI. CDR3 DNA sequence: TGTGCCAGCAGTTCGCCGCCATCTCTAGGAGGGGTGATCGGGAACAATGATGAGCAGTTCTTC. Encoded protein: CASSSPPSLGGVIGNNDEQFF.

The chain has TRBV2 and TRBJ2-3; the match to TRBD1 covers 9 bases. J was trimmed by 2 bases and V by 7 bases; bases with no gene match: 7. Germline-derived CDR1 and CDR2 are SNHLY and FYNNEI. CDR3 length equals 15 residues. DNA for the CDR3: TGTGCCAGCAAGGGCGGGACAGGGCACACAGATACGCAGTATTTT. It yields the protein CASKGGTGHTDTQYF.

This clonotype was seen only a few times. This chain joins TRBV7-2 and TRBJ1-6; the D is unclear. Trimming took off 5 bases at V and 6 bases at J, with 14 bases between the two ends. This CDR3 comprises 15 residues. The germline V gene encodes CDR1 SGHTA and CDR2 FQGNSA. CDR3 sequence: CASSRPAELNSPLHF. For the CDR3, the DNA is TGTGCCAGCAGCCGCCCGGCTGAACTTAATTCACCCCTCCACTTT.

This clonotype was counted between two and nine times. The gene calls are TRBV27 and TRBJ1-4; TRBD1 is a possible D gene (5 bases). Germline assignment: CDR1 MNHEY and CDR2 SMNVEV (reference sequence). Trimming cost V 0 bases and J 9 bases, with 11 bases left between them. The CDR3 sequence is 14 residues long. The CDR3 DNA reads TGTGCCAGCAGTTTATCAGACGGGGCCAAAAAACTGTTTTTT. Translated: CASSLSDGAKKLFF. The variable domain in full, completed from reference TRBV27 and TRBJ1-4, reads EAQVTQNPRYLITVTGKKLTVTCSQNMNHEYMSWYRQDPGLGLRQIYYSMNVEVTDKGDVPEGYKVSRKEKRNFPLILESPSPNQTSLYFCASSLSDGAKKLFFGSGTQLSVL.

This clonotype appeared many times. The rearrangement uses TRBV7-3 and TRBJ1-1, with a tentative D call TRBD1 (5 bases). Trimming cost V 4 bases and J 6 bases, with 12 bases left between them. Germline CDR1 is SGHTA and CDR2 is FQGTGA. The CDR3 has 13 amino acids. CDR3 coding DNA: TGTGCCAGCAGCTCCTCCCAGGGCTCTGAAGCTTTCTTT. It is translated as CASSSSQGSEAFF.

This chain links TRBV7-9 with TRBJ1-3, with D unclear. Trimming stripped 5 bases from V and 0 bases from J, with 17 bases between. Per germline, CDR1 SEHNR and CDR2 FQNEAQ (reference sequence). The CDR3 extends over 17 amino acids. The CDR3: CASSQLGGRRSGNTIYF. The CDR3 coding sequence is TGTGCCAGCAGCCAGCTGGGAGGAAGACGCTCTGGAAACACCATATATTTT.

V gene TRBV28 combines with J gene TRBJ1-1; TRBD1 might be the D (5 bases). Deletions cut 3 bases from V and 0 bases from J, with 14 bases between. The germline V gene encodes CDR1 MDHEN and CDR2 SYDVKM. CDR3 length: 16 amino acids. The CDR3 here is CASSFPQGTMNTEAFF. CDR3 bases: TGTGCCAGCAGTTTTCCCCAGGGCACTATGAACACTGAAGCTTTCTTT.